This T cell receptor (beta chain) was recorded in a study of PD-L1 blockade in urothelial cancer. The table came from immunoSEQ multiplex PCR; TCRdb's copy has only in-frame clones and leaves some out. In the table there are 130,000 or so clones, roughly 80% of which are singletons. Time point noted: pretreatment peripheral blood. Trimming took 8 bases from V and 4 from J, leaving 18 bases between them. The CDR3 extends over 14 amino acids. Looked up from germline, CDR1 is MDHEN and CDR2 is SYDVKM. The rearrangement uses TRBV28 and TRBJ2-7; D might be TRBD2 (6 bases). Sequencing was performed on PBMCs, taken around atezolizumab (anti-PD-L1) treatment. The origin of this receptor is a man aged 45 to 65 with urothelial cancer. For the CDR3, the DNA is TGTGCCAGCGGGGGGTGGGACCAGGGTTACGAGCAGTACTTC. Translated: CASGGWDQGYEQYF.